The clone carrying this T cell receptor (beta chain) has a handful of counts. This sample was included in a study of T-cell reconstitution after alpha-beta-depleted transplantation in children. Trimming pared 7 bases from V and 9 bases from J, leaving 16 bases between. The germline V gene encodes CDR1 SGHAT and CDR2 FQDESV (reference sequence). The CDR3 contains 13 residues. Construction of the TCRbeta library involved unique molecular identifiers. TCRdb used MiXCR to reprocess the PCR reads, holding one entry per CDR3 protein. The sample gives 500,000 to 750,000 distinct CDR3 sequences, 10% to 15% of which show up once; roughly 2.3% is in the top ten.

This chain uses TRBV11-1 with TRBJ2-1; D unclear. The sequence was collected from a male patient aged 10 to 17 who had a stem cell transplant for acute myeloid leukemia, so the T cells may come from the graft donor. Sequenced here: PBMCs, mostly from graft donor cells, sampled 360 days after TCRalphabeta/CD19-depleted stem cell transplant. The CDR3 loop reads CASTQPAVIEQFF. The CDR3 bases are TGTGCCAGCACCCAACCAGCTGTCATTGAGCAGTTCTTC.